This T cell receptor beta chain was observed in a study of T cell repertoires in cytomegalovirus infection. Study in general: Signatures in public TCR beta sequences pointed to both CMV infection and matching HLA type. General study results and limits: Carriers of CMV and the relevant HLA type were discriminated by public TCR beta frequency. HLA-C-restricted CMV-specific TCR beta clonotypes were dominant in the ex vivo response.

Comments on this clonotype: Its target is not known.

TCRdb used MiXCR to reprocess the reads, holding one entry per CDR3 protein. The sample has approximately 160,000 distinct CDR3 sequences; about 15% are singletons. Germline V gives CDR1 MNHEY, CDR2 SVGEGT. V was clipped by 8 bases and J by 0 bases, with 16 bases between them. CDR3 size: 16 residues. The TCR originated in a human donor in good health (CMV status not recorded). Some clones in this sample may be carry-over from other donors' samples. Input material: CD8+ T cells from PBMCs. This chain links TRBV6-2 or TRBV6-3 with TRBJ2-2; D possibly corresponds to TRBD1 (6 bases). The CDR3, as DNA: TGTGCCAGCTCTATTTCGGGACAAACGAACACCGGGGAGCTGTTTTTT. It translates to CASSISGQTNTGELFF.